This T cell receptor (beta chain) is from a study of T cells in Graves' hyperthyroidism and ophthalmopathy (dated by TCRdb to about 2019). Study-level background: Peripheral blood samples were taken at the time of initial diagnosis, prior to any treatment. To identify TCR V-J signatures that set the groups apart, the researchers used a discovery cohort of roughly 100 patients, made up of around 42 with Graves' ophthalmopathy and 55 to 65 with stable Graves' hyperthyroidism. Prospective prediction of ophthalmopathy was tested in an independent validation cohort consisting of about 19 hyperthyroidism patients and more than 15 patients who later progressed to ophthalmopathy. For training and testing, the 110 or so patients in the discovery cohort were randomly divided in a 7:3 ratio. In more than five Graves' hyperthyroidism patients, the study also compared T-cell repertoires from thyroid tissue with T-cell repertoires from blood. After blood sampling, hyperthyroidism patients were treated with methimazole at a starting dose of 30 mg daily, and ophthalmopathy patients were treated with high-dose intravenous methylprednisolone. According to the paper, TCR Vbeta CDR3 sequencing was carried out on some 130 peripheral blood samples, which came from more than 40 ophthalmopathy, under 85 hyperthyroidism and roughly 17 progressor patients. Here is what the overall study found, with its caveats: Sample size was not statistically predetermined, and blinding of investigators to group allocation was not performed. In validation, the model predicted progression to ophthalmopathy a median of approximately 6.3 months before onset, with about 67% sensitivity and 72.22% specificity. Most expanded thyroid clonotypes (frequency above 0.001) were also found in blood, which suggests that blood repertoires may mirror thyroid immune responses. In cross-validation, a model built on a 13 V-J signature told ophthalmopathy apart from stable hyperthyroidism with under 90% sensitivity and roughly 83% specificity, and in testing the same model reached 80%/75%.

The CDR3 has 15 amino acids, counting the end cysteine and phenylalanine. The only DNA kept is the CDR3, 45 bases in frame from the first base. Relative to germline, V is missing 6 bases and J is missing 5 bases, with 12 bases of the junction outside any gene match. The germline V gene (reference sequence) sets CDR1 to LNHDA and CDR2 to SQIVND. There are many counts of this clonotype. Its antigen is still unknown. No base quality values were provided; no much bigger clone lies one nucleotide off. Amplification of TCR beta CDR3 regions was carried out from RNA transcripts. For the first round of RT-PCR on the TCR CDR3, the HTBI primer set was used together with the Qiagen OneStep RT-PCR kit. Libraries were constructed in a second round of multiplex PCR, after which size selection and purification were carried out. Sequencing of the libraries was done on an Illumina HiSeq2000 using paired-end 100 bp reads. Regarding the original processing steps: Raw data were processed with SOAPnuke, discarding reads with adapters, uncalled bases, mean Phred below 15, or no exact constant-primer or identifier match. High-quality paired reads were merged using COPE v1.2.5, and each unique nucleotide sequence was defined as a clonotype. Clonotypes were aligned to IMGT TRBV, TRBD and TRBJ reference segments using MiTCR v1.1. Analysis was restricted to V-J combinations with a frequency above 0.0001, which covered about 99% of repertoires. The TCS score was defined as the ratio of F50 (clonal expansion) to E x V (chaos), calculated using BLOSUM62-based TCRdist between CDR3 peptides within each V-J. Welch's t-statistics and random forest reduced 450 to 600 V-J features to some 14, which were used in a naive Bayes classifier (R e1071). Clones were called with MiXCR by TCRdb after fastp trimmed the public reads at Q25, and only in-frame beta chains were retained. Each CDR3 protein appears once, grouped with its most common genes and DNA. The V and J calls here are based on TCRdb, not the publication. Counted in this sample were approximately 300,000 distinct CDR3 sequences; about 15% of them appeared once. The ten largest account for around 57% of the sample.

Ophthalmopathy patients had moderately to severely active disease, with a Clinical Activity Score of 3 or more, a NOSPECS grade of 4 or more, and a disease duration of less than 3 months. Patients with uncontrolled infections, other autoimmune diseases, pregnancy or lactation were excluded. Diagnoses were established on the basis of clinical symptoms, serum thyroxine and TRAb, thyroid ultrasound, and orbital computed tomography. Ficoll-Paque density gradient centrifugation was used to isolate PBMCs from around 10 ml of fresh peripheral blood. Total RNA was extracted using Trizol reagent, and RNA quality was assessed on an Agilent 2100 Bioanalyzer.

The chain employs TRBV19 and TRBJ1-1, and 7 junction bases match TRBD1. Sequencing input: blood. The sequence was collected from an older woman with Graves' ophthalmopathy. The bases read TGTGCCAGTAGGACCGGGACAGATGAACAAACTGAAGCTTTCTTT. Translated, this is CASRTGTDEQTEAFF. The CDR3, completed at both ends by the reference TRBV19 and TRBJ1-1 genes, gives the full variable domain DGGITQSPKYLFRKEGQNVTLSCEQNLNHDAMYWYRQDPGQGLRLIYYSQIVNDFQKGDIAEGYSVSREKKESFPLTVTSAQKNPTAFYLCASRTGTDEQTEAFFGQGTRLTVV.